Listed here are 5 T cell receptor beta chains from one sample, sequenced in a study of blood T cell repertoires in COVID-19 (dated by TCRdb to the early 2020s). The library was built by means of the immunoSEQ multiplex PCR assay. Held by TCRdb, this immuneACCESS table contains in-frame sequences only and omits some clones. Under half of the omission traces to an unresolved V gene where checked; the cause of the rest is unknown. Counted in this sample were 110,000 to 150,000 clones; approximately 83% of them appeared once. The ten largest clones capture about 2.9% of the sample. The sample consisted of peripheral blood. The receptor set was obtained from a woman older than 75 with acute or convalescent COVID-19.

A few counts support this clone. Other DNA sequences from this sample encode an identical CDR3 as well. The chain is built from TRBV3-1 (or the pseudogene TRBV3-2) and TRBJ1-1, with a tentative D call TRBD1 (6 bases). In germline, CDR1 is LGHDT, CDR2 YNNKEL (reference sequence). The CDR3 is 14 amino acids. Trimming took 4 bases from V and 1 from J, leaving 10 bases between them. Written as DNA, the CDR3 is TGTGCCAGCAGCCGGGGACAATCGAACACTGAAGCTTTCTTT. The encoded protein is CASSRGQSNTEAFF.

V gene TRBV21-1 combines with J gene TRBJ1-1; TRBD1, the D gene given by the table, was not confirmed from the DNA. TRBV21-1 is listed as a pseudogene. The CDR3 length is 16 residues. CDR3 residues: CASSKNRTGSDTEAFF. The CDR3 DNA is TGTGCCAGCAGCAAAAATAGGACAGGGTCTGACACTGAAGCTTTCTTT.

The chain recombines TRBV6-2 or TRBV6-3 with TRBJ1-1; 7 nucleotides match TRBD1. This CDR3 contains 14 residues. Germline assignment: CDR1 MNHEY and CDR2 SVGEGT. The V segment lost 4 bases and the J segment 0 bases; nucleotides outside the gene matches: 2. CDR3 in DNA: TGTGCCAGCAGTTTTGGACAGGTGAACACTGAAGCTTTCTTT. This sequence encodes CASSFGQVNTEAFF.

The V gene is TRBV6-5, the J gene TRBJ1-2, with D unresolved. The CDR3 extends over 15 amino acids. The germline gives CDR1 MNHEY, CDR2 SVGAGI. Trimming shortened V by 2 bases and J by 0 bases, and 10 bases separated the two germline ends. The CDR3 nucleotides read TGTGCCAGCAGTTACCGGGGTACCGCTAACTATGGCTACACCTTC. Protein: CASSYRGTANYGYTF.

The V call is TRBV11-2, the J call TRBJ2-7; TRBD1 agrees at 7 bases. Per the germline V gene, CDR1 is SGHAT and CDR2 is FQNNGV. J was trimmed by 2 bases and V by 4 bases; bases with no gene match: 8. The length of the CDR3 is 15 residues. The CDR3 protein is CASSSNRQGTYEQYF. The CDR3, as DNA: TGTGCCAGCAGCTCGAATCGACAGGGAACCTACGAGCAGTACTTC.